The sample holds many counts of the clone carrying this T cell receptor (beta chain). Its antigen is undetermined. This record belongs to a study of CD8 T cells in ankylosing spondylitis. Study-level results: Past studies reported some motif variants in reactive arthritis synovial fluid and blood. About 8 highly homologous variants made up a TCR beta motif, and this motif appeared characteristic of ankylosing spondylitis blood. Significant enrichment of disease-linked clones was reported in matched ankylosing spondylitis synovial fluid.

TCRdb recomputed calls from the 5' RACE reads with MiXCR, one row per CDR3 protein. Of roughly 130,000 distinct CDR3 sequences detected, 6.5% to 9% appear once; the ten largest clones hold 12%. This CDR3 is 12 amino acids long. The V gene lost 7 bases and the J gene lost 8 bases, with 14 bases spanning the gap. This clonotype was obtained from a male donor with ankylosing spondylitis or in good health (not recorded which). The sequenced material came from blood, either unsorted or a sorted T cell fraction (not recorded which). The V call is TRBV12-3 or TRBV12-4, the J call TRBJ1-1; D is ambiguous. DNA of the CDR3: TGTGCCAGCACCGCGGCCCGGGAAGAAGCTTTCTTT. Translated: CASTAAREEAFF.